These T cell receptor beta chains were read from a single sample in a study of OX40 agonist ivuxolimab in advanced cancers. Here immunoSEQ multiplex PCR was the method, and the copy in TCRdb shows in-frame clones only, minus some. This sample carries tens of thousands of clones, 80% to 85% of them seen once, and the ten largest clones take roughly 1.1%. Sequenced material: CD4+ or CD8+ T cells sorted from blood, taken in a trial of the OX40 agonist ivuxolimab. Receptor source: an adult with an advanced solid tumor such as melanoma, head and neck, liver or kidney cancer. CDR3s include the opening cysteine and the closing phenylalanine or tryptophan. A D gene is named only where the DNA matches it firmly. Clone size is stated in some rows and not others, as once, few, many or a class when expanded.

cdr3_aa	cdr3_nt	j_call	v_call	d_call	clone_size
CASSPPGANYGYTF	TGTGCCAGCAGCCCCCCTGGCGCAAACTATGGCTACACCTTC	TRBJ1-2	TRBV5-6	-	-
CASSPWVTGEETQYF	TGTGCCAGCAGTCCATGGGTGACAGGGGAAGAGACCCAGTACTTC	TRBJ2-5	TRBV28	TRBD1	-
CASSWGGLSNEKLFF	TGTGCCAGCTCCTGGGGAGGGCTCTCTAATGAAAAACTGTTTTTT	TRBJ1-4	TRBV28	-	-
CASSLVGTGRTEAFF	TGTGCCAGCAGCTTAGTGGGGACAGGGAGAACTGAAGCTTTCTTT	TRBJ1-1	TRBV7-2	TRBD1	-
CASSLYETTNTGELFF	TGTGCCAGCAGCTTATACGAGACAACGAACACCGGGGAGCTGTTTTTT	TRBJ2-2	TRBV11-3	-	-
CASSWGQKETQYF	TGTGCCAGCAGCTGGGGACAGAAAGAGACCCAGTACTTC	TRBJ2-5	TRBV7-2	TRBD1	-
CASSPKVQMNTEAFF	TGTGCCAGCAGCCCAAAAGTTCAAATGAACACTGAAGCTTTCTTT	TRBJ1-1	TRBV27	-	-
CASSPEGRGALYEQYF	TGTGCCAGCAGTCCCGAGGGGCGGGGGGCACTTTACGAGCAGTACTTC	TRBJ2-7	TRBV28	TRBD2	-
CASSLMNTEAFF	TGTGCCAGCAGCCTGATGAACACTGAAGCTTTCTTT	TRBJ1-1	TRBV7-2	-	once
CASSQEGGGGELFF	TGCGCCAGCAGCCAAGAGGGTGGAGGCGGGGAGCTGTTTTTT	TRBJ2-2	TRBV4-3	-	-
CATHPRPNNSPLHF	TGTGCCACCCACCCCCGACCGAATAATTCACCCCTCCACTTT	TRBJ1-6	TRBV10-3	-	once
CASSIGQGGGYTF	TGTGCCAGCAGCATCGGACAGGGAGGAGGCTACACCTTC	TRBJ1-2	TRBV7-3	TRBD1	-
CASSLEATEGGNEQFF	TGCGCCAGCAGCTTGGAAGCGACGGAGGGGGGCAATGAGCAGTTCTTC	TRBJ2-1	TRBV5-1	-	-
CSVDTEGRAEQYF	TGCAGCGTTGATACAGAGGGGCGAGCCGAGCAGTACTTC	TRBJ2-7	TRBV29-1	-	-
CASSTSVVTEAFF	TGTGCCAGTAGTACCTCAGTAGTCACTGAAGCTTTCTTT	TRBJ1-1	TRBV19	-	few
CASSLMGGQETQYF	TGTGCCAGCAGCTTGATGGGGGGCCAAGAGACCCAGTACTTC	TRBJ2-5	TRBV7-9	-	few
CASSPVWRNTGELFF	TGCGCCAGCAGCCCTGTCTGGAGGAACACCGGGGAGCTGTTTTTT	TRBJ2-2	TRBV5-1	-	-
CASSSTGPTNEKLFF	TGTGCCAGCAGCTCCACAGGGCCAACTAATGAAAAACTGTTTTTT	TRBJ1-4	TRBV7-9	-	-
CAWNGGAYNEQFF	TGTGCCTGGAATGGGGGGGCTTACAATGAGCAGTTCTTC	TRBJ2-1	TRBV30	-	-
CASTPEPGAGYTF	TGTGCCAGCACCCCCGAACCGGGGGCAGGCTACACCTTC	TRBJ1-2	TRBV2	-	few
CASSQGATNYGYTF	TGTGCCAGCTCACAGGGGGCAACTAACTATGGCTACACCTTC	TRBJ1-2	TRBV18	TRBD1	few
CASSDRTGTGELFF	TGTGCCAGCTCGGACAGAACGGGAACCGGGGAGCTGTTTTTT	TRBJ2-2	TRBV18	-	-
CASSLSVRQPQHF	TGTGCCAGCAGTTTGTCCGTTCGGCAGCCCCAGCATTTT	TRBJ1-5	TRBV28	-	few
CASSTGLAYNEQFF	TGTGCCAGCAGCACCGGACTAGCGTACAATGAGCAGTTCTTC	TRBJ2-1	TRBV11-3	TRBD2	-
CASSLEPGTLLRTDTQYF	TGTGCCAGCAGCTTAGAACCGGGGACTCTCCTCCGCACAGATACGCAGTATTTT	TRBJ2-3	TRBV11-2	-	-
CSVYREDEKLFF	TGCAGCGTTTATAGGGAGGATGAAAAACTGTTTTTT	TRBJ1-4	TRBV29-1	-	-
CASSLETDTQYF	TGTGCCAGCAGCTTGGAAACAGATACGCAGTATTTT	TRBJ2-3	TRBV5-6	-	-
CASSGTVYEQYF	TGTGCCAGCAGTGGGACAGTTTACGAGCAGTACTTC	TRBJ2-7	TRBV2	-	-
CSVQGPEAFF	TGCAGCGTACAGGGACCTGAAGCTTTCTTT	TRBJ1-1	TRBV29-1	-	-
CASSLRLGGYGYTF	TGTGCCAGCAGCCTCCGGTTGGGGGGCTATGGCTACACCTTC	TRBJ1-2	TRBV5-8	-	-
CASSFPRGGQETQYF	TGTGCCAGCAGCTTTCCGCGGGGGGGCCAAGAGACCCAGTACTTC	TRBJ2-5	TRBV7-2	TRBD2	once
CATSTDRALGYNEQFF	TGTGCCACCAGCACAGACAGGGCCCTCGGCTACAATGAGCAGTTCTTC	TRBJ2-1	TRBV15	TRBD1	-
CASSDGFSNQPQHF	TGCGCCAGCAGCGATGGGTTCTCCAATCAGCCCCAGCATTTT	TRBJ1-5	TRBV5-1	-	-
CASSQLWEGRIAKNIQYF	TGTGCCAGCAGCCAATTGTGGGAAGGACGAATAGCCAAAAACATTCAGTACTTC	TRBJ2-4	TRBV28	-	-
CASSYGQGKTEAFF	TGTGCCAGCAGTTACGGACAGGGAAAGACTGAAGCTTTCTTT	TRBJ1-1	TRBV6-6	TRBD1	-
CASGSGVQWTQYF	TGTGCCAGCGGGAGCGGGGTCCAGTGGACCCAGTACTTC	TRBJ2-5	TRBV2	TRBD2	-
CASSVGRPPADTQYF	TGCGCCAGCAGCGTGGGACGACCTCCAGCAGATACGCAGTATTTT	TRBJ2-3	TRBV5-1	-	once
CASSQERSRDEQFF	TGCGCCAGCAGCCAAGAGAGGTCGCGGGATGAGCAGTTCTTC	TRBJ2-1	TRBV4-3	-	-
CASSQVTGAANYGYTF	TGTGCCAGCAGCCAAGTTACGGGAGCCGCTAACTATGGCTACACCTTC	TRBJ1-2	TRBV4-2	-	-
CASSPPNAVEETQYF	TGTGCCAGCTCACCACCTAATGCAGTGGAAGAGACCCAGTACTTC	TRBJ2-5	TRBV18	-	-
CASSYSRLGGGETQYF	TGTGCCAGCAGTTACTCCCGTCTCGGGGGAGGGGAGACCCAGTACTTC	TRBJ2-5	TRBV6-5	TRBD2	-
CASSEGVSSYNEQFF	TGTGCCAGCAGCGAGGGTGTTAGCTCCTACAATGAGCAGTTCTTC	TRBJ2-1	TRBV9	-	-
CASMRQGADGELFF	TGTGCCAGCATGAGACAGGGGGCGGACGGGGAGCTGTTTTTT	TRBJ2-2	TRBV2	TRBD1	-
CASSQGEGTGTPGNTIYF	TGTGCCAGCAGCCAAGGGGAGGGGACAGGGACTCCTGGAAACACCATATATTTT	TRBJ1-3	TRBV4-2	TRBD1	-
CASRHQRETQYF	TGTGCCAGCAGACACCAAAGAGAGACCCAGTACTTC	TRBJ2-5	TRBV6-6	-	-
CASSQATGTGDFYGYTF	TGTGCCAGCAGCCAGGCAACCGGGACAGGGGATTTTTATGGCTACACCTTC	TRBJ1-2	TRBV4-2	TRBD1	-
CASSIDPQGIRYSPLHF	TGTGCCAGTAGTATAGATCCACAGGGGATACGGTATTCACCCCTCCACTTT	TRBJ1-6	TRBV19	TRBD1	-
CASSGLAKNIQYF	TGTGCCAGCTCAGGCCTAGCCAAAAACATTCAGTACTTC	TRBJ2-4	TRBV2	-	-
CASSPEQVSGNTIYF	TGTGCCAGTAGTCCTGAACAGGTCTCTGGAAACACCATATATTTT	TRBJ1-3	TRBV19	-	once
CASSPRVGAPGELFF	TGTGCCAGCAGCCCAAGGGTGGGGGCGCCCGGGGAGCTGTTTTTT	TRBJ2-2	TRBV7-3	-	-
CASSLSGTNTGELFF	TGTGCCAGCAGCTTATCAGGGACGAACACCGGGGAGCTGTTTTTT	TRBJ2-2	TRBV7-3	-	once
CASSGRHNAEAFF	TGTGCCAGCAGTGGCCGACACAACGCTGAAGCTTTCTTT	TRBJ1-1	TRBV6-6	-	-
CASSYGLGGETQYF	TGTGCCAGCAGTTACGGATTAGGGGGAGAGACCCAGTACTTC	TRBJ2-5	TRBV6-5	-	-
CASSPQRGGETQYF	TGTGCCAGCAGCCCGCAAAGGGGTGGAGAGACCCAGTACTTC	TRBJ2-5	TRBV9	-	-
CASSRDRGSGELFF	TGTGCCAGTTCCCGGGACAGGGGCTCCGGGGAGCTGTTTTTT	TRBJ2-2	TRBV19	TRBD1	-